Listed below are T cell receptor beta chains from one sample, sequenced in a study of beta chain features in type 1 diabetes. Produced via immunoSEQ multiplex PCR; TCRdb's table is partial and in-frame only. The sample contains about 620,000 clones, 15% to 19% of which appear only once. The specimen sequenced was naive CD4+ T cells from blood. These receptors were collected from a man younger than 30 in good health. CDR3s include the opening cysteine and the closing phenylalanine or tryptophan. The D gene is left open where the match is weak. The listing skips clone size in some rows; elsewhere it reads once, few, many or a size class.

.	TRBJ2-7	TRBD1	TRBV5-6	CASSVPGTATTYEQYF	TGTGCCAGCAGCGTTCCCGGGACAGCAACTACCTACGAGCAGTACTTC
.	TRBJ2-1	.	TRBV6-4	CASSLGGSVGNEQFF	TGTGCCAGCAGTCTGGGTGGGAGTGTTGGCAATGAGCAGTTCTTC
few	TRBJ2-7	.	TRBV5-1	CASSLVQSYEQYF	TGCGCCAGCAGCTTGGTACAGTCCTACGAGCAGTACTTC
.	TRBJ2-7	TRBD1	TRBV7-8	CASSSRDRVPTGQYF	TGTGCCAGCAGCTCGCGGGACAGGGTCCCTACGGGGCAGTACTTC
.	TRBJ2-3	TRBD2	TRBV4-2	CASSQATSYSTDTQYF	TGTGCCAGCAGCCAAGCGACTAGCTATAGCACAGATACGCAGTATTTT
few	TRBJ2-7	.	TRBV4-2	CASSSVGDSYEQYF	TGTGCCAGCAGCTCGGTCGGGGATTCCTACGAGCAGTACTTC
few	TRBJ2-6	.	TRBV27	CASRRRSGANVLTF	TGTGCCAGCAGACGCCGCTCTGGGGCCAACGTCCTGACTTTC
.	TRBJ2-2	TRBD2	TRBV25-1	CASSVSLAANTGELFF	TGTGCCAGCAGTGTATCCCTAGCGGCAAACACCGGGGAGCTGTTTTTT
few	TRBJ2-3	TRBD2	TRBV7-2	CASSSGQSGSWADTQYF	TGTGCCAGCAGCTCGGGTCAGAGCGGGAGTTGGGCAGATACGCAGTATTTT
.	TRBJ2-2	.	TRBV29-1	CSVKDSPKTGELFF	TGCAGCGTCAAGGACAGCCCCAAGACCGGGGAGCTGTTTTTT
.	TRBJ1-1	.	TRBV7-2	CASSLQGMNTEAFF	TGTGCCAGCAGCTTACAGGGTATGAACACTGAAGCTTTCTTT
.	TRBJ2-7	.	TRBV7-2	CASSYLLWVREFNEQYF	TGTGCCAGCAGCTACTTACTATGGGTCAGGGAATTCAACGAGCAGTACTTC
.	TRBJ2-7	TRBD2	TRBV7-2	CASSLTSTSGGYEQYF	TGTGCCAGCAGCTTAACTTCAACTAGCGGGGGCTACGAGCAGTACTTC
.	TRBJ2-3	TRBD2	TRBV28	CASSLLGLAGNTDTQYF	TGTGCCAGCAGTTTATTGGGGCTAGCGGGCAACACAGATACGCAGTATTTT
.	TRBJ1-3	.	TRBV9	CASSTGGLNTIYF	TGTGCCAGCAGCACGGGGGGCTTAAACACCATATATTTT
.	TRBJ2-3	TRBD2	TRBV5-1	CASSPSDSGSRKDTQYF	TGCGCCAGCAGCCCAAGCGATAGCGGGAGTCGGAAGGATACGCAGTATTTT
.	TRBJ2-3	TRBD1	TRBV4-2	CASSQENRGKTDTQYF	TGTGCCAGCAGCCAAGAGAACAGGGGGAAAACAGATACGCAGTATTTT
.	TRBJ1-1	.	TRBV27	CASSLWRGSGVNTEAFF	TGTGCCAGCAGTTTGTGGAGAGGGAGCGGAGTGAACACTGAAGCTTTCTTT
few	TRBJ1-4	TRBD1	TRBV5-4	CASSFWLQGKLFF	TGTGCCAGCAGCTTCTGGCTACAGGGGAAACTGTTTTTT
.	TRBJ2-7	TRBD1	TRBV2	CASTLDRGSPEQYF	TGTGCCAGCACACTGGACAGGGGATCCCCCGAGCAGTACTTC
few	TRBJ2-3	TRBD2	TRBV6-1	CASSEPFVGGPGDTQYF	TGTGCCAGCAGTGAACCCTTTGTGGGAGGGCCCGGAGATACGCAGTATTTT
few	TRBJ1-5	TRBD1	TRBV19	CASRRTGGGQPQHF	TGTGCCAGTAGGCGGACAGGGGGAGGGCAGCCCCAGCATTTT
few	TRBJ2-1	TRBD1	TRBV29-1	CSVEVTGDDEQFF	TGCAGCGTGGAGGTGACAGGGGACGATGAGCAGTTCTTC
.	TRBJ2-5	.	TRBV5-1	CASSLGAYQETQYF	TGCGCCAGCAGCTTGGGGGCATACCAAGAGACCCAGTACTTC
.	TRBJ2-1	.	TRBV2	CASTPGAYNEQFF	TGTGCCAGCACACCGGGGGCTTACAATGAGCAGTTCTTC
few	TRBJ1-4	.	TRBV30	CAWRGGPGANEKLFF	TGTGCCTGGAGGGGTGGGCCGGGGGCTAATGAAAAACTGTTTTTT
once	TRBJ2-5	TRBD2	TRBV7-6	CASSLVGTTRETQYF	TGTGCCAGCAGCTTAGTTGGGACTACAAGGGAGACCCAGTACTTC
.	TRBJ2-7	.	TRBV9	CASSAGQRAGEQYF	TGTGCCAGCAGCGCGGGACAAAGAGCAGGCGAGCAGTACTTC
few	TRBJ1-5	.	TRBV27	CASSFWGNQPQHF	TGTGCCAGCAGTTTTTGGGGCAATCAGCCCCAGCATTTT
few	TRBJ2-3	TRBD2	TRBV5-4	CASFRGGPSTDTQYF	TGTGCCAGCTTCCGCGGGGGGCCTAGCACAGATACGCAGTATTTT
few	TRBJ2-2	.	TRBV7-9	CASSLAAANTGELFF	TGTGCCAGCAGCTTAGCTGCCGCGAACACCGGGGAGCTGTTTTTT
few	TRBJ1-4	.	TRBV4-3	CASSKNSGTLNEKLFF	TGCGCCAGCAGCAAAAACTCGGGTACCCTGAATGAAAAACTGTTTTTT
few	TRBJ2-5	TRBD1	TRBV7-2	CASSYRRTGAETQYF	TGTGCCAGCAGCTACCGAAGGACAGGGGCCGAGACCCAGTACTTC
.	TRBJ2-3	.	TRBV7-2	CASSLNTVSTDTQYF	TGTGCCAGCAGCTTAAACACGGTTAGCACAGATACGCAGTATTTT
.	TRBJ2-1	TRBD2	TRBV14	CASSPGLAGVGEQFF	TGTGCCAGCAGCCCGGGACTAGCGGGAGTTGGTGAGCAGTTCTTC
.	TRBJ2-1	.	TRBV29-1	CSGLTGRATHEQFF	TGCAGCGGCCTTACGGGACGGGCCACCCATGAGCAGTTCTTC
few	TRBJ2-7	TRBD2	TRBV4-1	CASSKQLAGASEQYF	TGCGCCAGCAGCAAACAACTAGCGGGAGCGTCCGAGCAGTACTTC
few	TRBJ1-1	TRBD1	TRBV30	CAWRTGSFTEAFF	TGTGCCTGGAGGACAGGGAGTTTCACTGAAGCTTTCTTT
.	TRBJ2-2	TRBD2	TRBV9	CASSVAASGYPGELFF	TGTGCCAGCAGCGTAGCGGCTAGCGGGTACCCCGGGGAGCTGTTTTTT
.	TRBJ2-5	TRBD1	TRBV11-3	CASSRDRVSETQYF	TGTGCCAGCAGCCGGGACAGGGTATCGGAGACCCAGTACTTC
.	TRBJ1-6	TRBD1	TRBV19	CASRTTGVADSPLHF	TGTGCCAGTAGGACGACAGGGGTTGCTGATTCACCCCTCCACTTT